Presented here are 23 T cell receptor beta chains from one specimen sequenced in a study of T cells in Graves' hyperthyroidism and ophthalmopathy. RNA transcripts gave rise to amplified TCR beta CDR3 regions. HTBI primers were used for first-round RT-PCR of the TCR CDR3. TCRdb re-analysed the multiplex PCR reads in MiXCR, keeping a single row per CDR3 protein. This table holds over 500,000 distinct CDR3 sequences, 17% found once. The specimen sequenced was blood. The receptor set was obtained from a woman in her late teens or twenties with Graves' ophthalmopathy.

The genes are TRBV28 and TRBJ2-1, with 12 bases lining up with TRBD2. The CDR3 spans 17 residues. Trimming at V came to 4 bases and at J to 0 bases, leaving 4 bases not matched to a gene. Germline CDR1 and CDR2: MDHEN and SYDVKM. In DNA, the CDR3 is TGTGCCAGCAGTTCATCTAGCGGGGGGGCCTCCTACAATGAGCAGTTCTTC. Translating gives CASSSSSGGASYNEQFF.

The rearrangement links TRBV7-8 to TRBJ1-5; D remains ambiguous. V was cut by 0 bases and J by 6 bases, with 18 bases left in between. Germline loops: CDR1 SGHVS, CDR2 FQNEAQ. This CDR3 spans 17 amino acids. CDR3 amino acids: CASSLARWGLGSQPQHF. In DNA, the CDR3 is TGTGCCAGCAGCTTAGCCAGGTGGGGATTGGGGTCTCAGCCCCAGCATTTT.

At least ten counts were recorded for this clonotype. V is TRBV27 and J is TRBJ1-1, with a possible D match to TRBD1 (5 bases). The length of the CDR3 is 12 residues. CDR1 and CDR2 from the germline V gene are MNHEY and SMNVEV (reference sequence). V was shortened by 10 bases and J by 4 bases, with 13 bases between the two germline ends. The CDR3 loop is CATLGGGTEAFF. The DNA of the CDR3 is TGTGCCACCCTCGGGGGGGGCACTGAAGCTTTCTTT.

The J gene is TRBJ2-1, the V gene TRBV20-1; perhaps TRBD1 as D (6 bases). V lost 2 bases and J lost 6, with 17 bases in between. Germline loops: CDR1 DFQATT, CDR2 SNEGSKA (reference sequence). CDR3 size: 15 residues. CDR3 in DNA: TGCAGTGCTAGACGATACAGGGACCTTCGCAATGAGCAGTTCTTC. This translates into CSARRYRDLRNEQFF.

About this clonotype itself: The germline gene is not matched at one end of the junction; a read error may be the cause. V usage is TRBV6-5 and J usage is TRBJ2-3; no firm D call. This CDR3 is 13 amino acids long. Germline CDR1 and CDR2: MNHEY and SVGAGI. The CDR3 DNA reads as TGTGCCGGCAGTTTACTACGCACAGATACGCAGTATTTT. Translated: CAGSLLRTDTQYF.

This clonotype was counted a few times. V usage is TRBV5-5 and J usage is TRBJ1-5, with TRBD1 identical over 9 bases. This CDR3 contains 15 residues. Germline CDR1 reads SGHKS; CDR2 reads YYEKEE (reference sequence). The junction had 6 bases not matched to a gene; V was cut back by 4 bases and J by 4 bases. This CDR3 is CASSPEGQGNQPQHF. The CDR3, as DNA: TGTGCCAGCAGCCCAGAAGGACAGGGGAATCAGCCCCAGCATTTT. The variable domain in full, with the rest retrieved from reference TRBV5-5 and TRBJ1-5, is DAGVTQSPTHLIKTRGQQVTLRCSPISGHKSVSWYQQVLGQGPQFIFQYYEKEERGRGNFPDRFSARQFPNYSSELNVNALLLGDSALYLCASSPEGQGNQPQHFGDGTRLSIL.

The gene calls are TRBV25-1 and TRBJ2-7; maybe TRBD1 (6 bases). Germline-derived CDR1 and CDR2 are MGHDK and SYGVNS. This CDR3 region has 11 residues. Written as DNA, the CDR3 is TGTGCAGTCGGACAGCTCTACGAGCAGTACTTC. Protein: CAVGQLYEQYF.

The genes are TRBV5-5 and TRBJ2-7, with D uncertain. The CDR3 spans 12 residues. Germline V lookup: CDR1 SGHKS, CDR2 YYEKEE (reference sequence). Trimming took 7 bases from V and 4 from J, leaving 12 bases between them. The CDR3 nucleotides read TGTGCCAGCGGCGTCTCCGGGTACGAGCAGTACTTC. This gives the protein CASGVSGYEQYF.

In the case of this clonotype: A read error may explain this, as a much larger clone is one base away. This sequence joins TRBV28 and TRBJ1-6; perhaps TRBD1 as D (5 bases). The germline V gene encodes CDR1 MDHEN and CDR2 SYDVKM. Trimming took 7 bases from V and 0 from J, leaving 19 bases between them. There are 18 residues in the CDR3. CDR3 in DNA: TGTGCCAGCACCCTGCCCCGGGACCGTAGCTCCTATAATTCACCCCTCCACTTT. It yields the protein CASTLPRDRSSYNSPLHF. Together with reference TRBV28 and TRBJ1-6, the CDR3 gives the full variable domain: DVKVTQSSRYLVKRTGEKVFLECVQDMDHENMFWYRQDPGLGLRLIYFSYDVKMKEKGDIPEGYSVSREKKERFSLILESASTNQTSMYLCASTLPRDRSSYNSPLHFGNGTRLTVT.

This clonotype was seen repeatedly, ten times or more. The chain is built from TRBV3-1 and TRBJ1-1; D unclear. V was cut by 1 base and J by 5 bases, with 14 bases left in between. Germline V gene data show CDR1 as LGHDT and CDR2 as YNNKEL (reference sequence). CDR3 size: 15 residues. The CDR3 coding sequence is TGTGCCAGCAGCCAAGCGAACTTGGTATGGACTGAAGCTTTCTTT. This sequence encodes CASSQANLVWTEAFF.

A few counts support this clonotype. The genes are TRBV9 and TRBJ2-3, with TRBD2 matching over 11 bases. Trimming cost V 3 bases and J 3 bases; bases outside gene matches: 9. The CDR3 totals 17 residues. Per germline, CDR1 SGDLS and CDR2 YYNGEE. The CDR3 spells CASSARGLAGTTDTQYF. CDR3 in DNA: TGTGCCAGCAGCGCCCGTGGACTAGCGGGCACAACAGATACGCAGTATTTT.

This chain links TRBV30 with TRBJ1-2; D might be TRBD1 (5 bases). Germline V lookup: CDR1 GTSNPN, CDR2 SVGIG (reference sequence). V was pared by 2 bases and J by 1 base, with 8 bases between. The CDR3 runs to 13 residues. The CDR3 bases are TGTGCCTGGAGTTTGGGGGATAACTATGGCTACACCTTC. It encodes CAWSLGDNYGYTF.

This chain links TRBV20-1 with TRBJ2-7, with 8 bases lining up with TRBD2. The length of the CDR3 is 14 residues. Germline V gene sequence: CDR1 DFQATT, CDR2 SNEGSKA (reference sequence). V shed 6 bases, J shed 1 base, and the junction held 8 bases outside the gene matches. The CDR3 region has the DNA TGCAGTGCGAGTACTAGCGGCGCTTCCTACGAGCAGTACTTC. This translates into CSASTSGASYEQYF.

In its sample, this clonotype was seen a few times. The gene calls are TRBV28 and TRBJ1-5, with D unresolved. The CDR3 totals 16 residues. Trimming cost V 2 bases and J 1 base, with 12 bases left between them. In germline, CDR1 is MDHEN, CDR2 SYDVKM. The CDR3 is CASSLETHPSNQPQHF. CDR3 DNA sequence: TGTGCCAGCAGTTTAGAGACACACCCGAGCAATCAGCCCCAGCATTTT.

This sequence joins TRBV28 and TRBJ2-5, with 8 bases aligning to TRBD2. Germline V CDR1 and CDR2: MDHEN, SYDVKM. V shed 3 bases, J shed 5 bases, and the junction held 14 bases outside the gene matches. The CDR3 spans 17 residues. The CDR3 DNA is TGTGCCAGCAGTTTTACGACGGGGGGGCCTCCCGTCGAGACCCAGTACTTC. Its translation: CASSFTTGGPPVETQYF.

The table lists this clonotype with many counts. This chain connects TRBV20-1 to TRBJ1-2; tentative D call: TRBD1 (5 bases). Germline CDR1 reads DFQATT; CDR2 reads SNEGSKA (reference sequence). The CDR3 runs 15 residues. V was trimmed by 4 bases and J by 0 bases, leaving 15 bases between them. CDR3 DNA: TGCAGTGCTATTTTTTTGACAGACCCTAACTATGGCTACACCTTC. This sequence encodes CSAIFLTDPNYGYTF.

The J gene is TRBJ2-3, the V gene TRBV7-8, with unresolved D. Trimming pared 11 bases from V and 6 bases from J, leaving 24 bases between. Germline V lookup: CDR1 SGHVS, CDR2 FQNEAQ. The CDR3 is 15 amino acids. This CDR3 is CAGIPLFQVGDTQYF. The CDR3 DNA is TGTGCCGGCATTCCCCTGTTCCAGGTTGGCGATACGCAGTATTTT.

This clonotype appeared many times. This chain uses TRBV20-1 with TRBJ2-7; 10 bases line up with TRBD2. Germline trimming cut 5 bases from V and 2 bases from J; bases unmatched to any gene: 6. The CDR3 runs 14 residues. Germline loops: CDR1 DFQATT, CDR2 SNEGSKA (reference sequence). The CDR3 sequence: CSALKREGPYEQYF. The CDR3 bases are TGCAGTGCTCTGAAGCGGGAGGGCCCCTACGAGCAGTACTTC.

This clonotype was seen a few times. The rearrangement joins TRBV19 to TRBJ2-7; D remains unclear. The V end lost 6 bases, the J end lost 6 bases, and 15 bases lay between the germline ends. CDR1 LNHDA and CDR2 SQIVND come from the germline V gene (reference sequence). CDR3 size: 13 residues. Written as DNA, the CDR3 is TGTGCCAGTAGCTCTTTTTCCGGGTTCGAGCAGTACTTC. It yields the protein CASSSFSGFEQYF.

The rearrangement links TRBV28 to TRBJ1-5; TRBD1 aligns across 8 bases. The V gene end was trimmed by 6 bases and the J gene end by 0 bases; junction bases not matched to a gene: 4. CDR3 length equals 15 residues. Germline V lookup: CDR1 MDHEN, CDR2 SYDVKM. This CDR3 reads CASRTTGDSNQPQHF. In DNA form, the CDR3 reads TGTGCCAGCAGGACGACAGGGGATAGCAATCAGCCCCAGCATTTT.

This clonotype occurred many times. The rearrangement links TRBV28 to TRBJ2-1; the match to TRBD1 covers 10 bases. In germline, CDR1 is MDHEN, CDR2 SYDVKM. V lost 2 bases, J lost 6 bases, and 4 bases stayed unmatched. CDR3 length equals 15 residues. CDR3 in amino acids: CASSLGGTGVNEQFF. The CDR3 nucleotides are TGTGCCAGCAGTTTAGGTGGGACAGGGGTCAATGAGCAGTTCTTC.

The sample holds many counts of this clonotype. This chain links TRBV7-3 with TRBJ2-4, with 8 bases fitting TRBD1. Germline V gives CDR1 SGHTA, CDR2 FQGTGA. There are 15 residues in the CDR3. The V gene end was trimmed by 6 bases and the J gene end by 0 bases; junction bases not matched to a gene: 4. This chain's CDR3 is CASSPGGTAKNIQYF. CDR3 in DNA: TGTGCCAGCAGTCCAGGGGGCACAGCCAAAAACATTCAGTACTTC. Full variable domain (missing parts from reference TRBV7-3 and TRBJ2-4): GAGVSQTPSNKVTEKGKYVELRCDPISGHTALYWYRQSLGQGPEFLIYFQGTGAADDSGLPNDRFFAVRPEGSVSTLKIQRTERGDSAVYLCASSPGGTAKNIQYFGAGTRLSVL.

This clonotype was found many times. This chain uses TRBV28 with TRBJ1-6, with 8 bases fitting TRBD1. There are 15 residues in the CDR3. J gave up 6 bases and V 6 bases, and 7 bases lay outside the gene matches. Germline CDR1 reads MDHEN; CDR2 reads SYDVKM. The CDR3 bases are TGTGCCAGCAGCACGGACAGGGCTATTAATTCACCCCTCCACTTT. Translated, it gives CASSTDRAINSPLHF. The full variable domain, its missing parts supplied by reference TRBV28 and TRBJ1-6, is DVKVTQSSRYLVKRTGEKVFLECVQDMDHENMFWYRQDPGLGLRLIYFSYDVKMKEKGDIPEGYSVSREKKERFSLILESASTNQTSMYLCASSTDRAINSPLHFGNGTRLTVT.